A selection of T cell receptor beta chains follows, all from one sample in a study of identical twins. Via MiXCR, TCRdb re-called the 5' RACE reads, giving one row per CDR3 protein. The table lists 450,000 or so distinct CDR3 sequences, roughly a quarter of them singletons. These data were also filed under a second study, of T cells expressing NK-cell markers.

Sequencing used CD4+ T cells sorted from blood. These receptor sequences come from a woman aged 18-29 years in good health. CDR3s include the opening cysteine and the closing phenylalanine or tryptophan. The D gene is left open where the match is weak. A row's size may be missing; if present it is once, few, many or a size class.

>TRBJ2-3|few|TRBD2|15|TRBV2
CASARREGVGDTQYF
TGTGCCAGCGCCCGGAGGGAGGGAGTAGGAGATACGCAGTATTTT
>TRBJ2-1|-|-|15|TRBV6-1
CASRTTGMNYNEQFF
TGTGCCAGCAGGACTACAGGGATGAACTACAATGAGCAGTTCTTC
>TRBJ2-5|-|TRBD2|16|TRBV20-1
CSARAALAGVRETQYF
TGCAGTGCTAGAGCCGCTCTAGCGGGAGTGCGAGAGACCCAGTACTTC
>TRBJ1-1|-|-|14|TRBV6-1
CASSRNEASTEAFF
TGTGCCAGCAGCCGAAACGAGGCGAGTACTGAAGCTTTCTTT
>TRBJ1-2|-|-|14|TRBV5-1
CASSLGGIRFSYTF
TGCGCCAGCAGCTTGGGAGGGATTCGCTTTAGCTACACCTTC
>TRBJ2-1|-|TRBD2|14|TRBV11-2
CASRRTSGKGEQFF
TGTGCCAGCAGGAGGACTAGCGGGAAGGGTGAGCAGTTCTTC
>TRBJ2-7|few|-|13|TRBV6-1
CASSVSRSYEQYF
TGTGCCAGCAGTGTGTCCCGGTCCTACGAGCAGTACTTC
>TRBJ2-3|-|-|16|TRBV27
CASRRDPGRGRDTQYF
TGTGCCAGCAGACGAGACCCTGGACGGGGACGGGATACGCAGTATTTT
>TRBJ2-1|few|-|12|TRBV5-1
CASSGAGNEQFF
TGCGCCAGCAGCGGGGCGGGCAATGAGCAGTTCTTC
>TRBJ2-6|few|-|16|TRBV2
CASSGRDSSGANVLTF
TGTGCCAGCAGTGGGCGGGACAGTTCTGGGGCCAACGTCCTGACTTTC
>TRBJ2-5|-|TRBD1|15|TRBV20-1
CSATGTGTGGETQYF
TGCAGTGCTACAGGAACCGGGACAGGGGGAGAGACCCAGTACTTC
>TRBJ2-5|few|-|18|TRBV12-3/TRBV12-4
CASSPLRGRGKPQETQYF
TGTGCCAGCAGCCCTCTTCGGGGAAGGGGGAAACCTCAAGAGACCCAGTACTTC
>TRBJ2-6|-|-|16|TRBV6-5
CASSIRPRSGANVLTF
TGTGCCAGCAGTATACGACCGCGCTCTGGGGCCAACGTCCTGACTTTC
>TRBJ2-7|few|TRBD2|14|TRBV2
CASRTSGGADEQYF
TGTGCCAGCAGAACTAGCGGGGGGGCCGACGAGCAGTACTTC
>TRBJ1-2|-|-|12|TRBV4-1
CASSHRTYGYTF
TGCGCCAGCAGCCACAGAACATATGGCTACACCTTC
>TRBJ2-2|-|-|16|TRBV7-2
CASSFRGTSNTGELFF
TGTGCCAGCAGCTTCCGCGGGACTTCGAACACCGGGGAGCTGTTTTTT
>TRBJ2-3|few|-|14|TRBV7-8
CASSKQGFQDTQYF
TGTGCCAGCAGCAAACAGGGTTTCCAGGATACGCAGTATTTT
>TRBJ2-7|few|TRBD2|16|TRBV12-3/TRBV12-4
CASSSHTSGSSYEQYF
TGTGCCAGCAGTTCACATACTAGCGGGAGCTCCTACGAGCAGTACTTC
>TRBJ2-1|-|TRBD2|14|TRBV20-1
CSADARGGYNEQFF
TGCAGTGCCGACGCACGGGGGGGCTACAATGAGCAGTTCTTC
>TRBJ2-5|-|-|13|TRBV19
CASSTIASETQYF
TGTGCCAGTAGTACCATAGCGTCGGAGACCCAGTACTTC
>TRBJ2-2|-|TRBD1|17|TRBV6-1
CASTHTFGTANTGELFF
TGTGCCAGCACCCATACCTTCGGGACAGCGAACACCGGGGAGCTGTTTTTT
>TRBJ2-2|-|-|16|TRBV5-1
CASSPTWSAGTGELFF
TGCGCCAGCAGCCCGACTTGGTCAGCGGGCACCGGGGAGCTGTTTTTT
>TRBJ2-1|-|TRBD1|15|TRBV6-1
CAARDSQSSYNEQFF
TGTGCCGCCCGGGACAGTCAGAGCTCCTACAATGAGCAGTTCTTC
>TRBJ2-1|few|TRBD2|14|TRBV20-1
CSADGLAGNNEQFF
TGCAGTGCTGACGGACTAGCGGGTAACAATGAGCAGTTCTTC
>TRBJ2-1|-|TRBD2|14|TRBV7-9
CASSRSGGNNEQFF
TGTGCCAGCAGTAGAAGCGGGGGGAACAATGAGCAGTTCTTC
>TRBJ1-4|many|-|12|TRBV12-3/TRBV12-4
CASSRLGEKLFF
TGTGCCAGCAGCCGACTGGGGGAAAAACTGTTTTTT
>TRBJ1-3|-|TRBD1|14|TRBV5-1
CASSIGQGGNTIYF
TGCGCCAGCAGCATCGGACAGGGGGGAAACACCATATATTTT
>TRBJ2-1|-|TRBD1|17|TRBV14
CASSRRPGTGAYNEQFF
TGTGCCAGCAGCCGAAGGCCCGGGACAGGGGCCTACAATGAGCAGTTCTTC
>TRBJ1-5|-|TRBD1|22|TRBV6-2/TRBV6-3
CASSPHILTGTGSKLSNQPQHF
TGTGCCAGCAGTCCCCATATCCTTACCGGGACAGGGAGTAAATTATCCAATCAGCCCCAGCATTTT
>TRBJ2-7|-|-|14|TRBV30
CAWAGPGPPYEQYF
TGTGCCTGGGCGGGCCCCGGACCCCCCTACGAGCAGTACTTC
>TRBJ2-7|few|-|11|TRBV3-1
CASSSWFEQYF
TGTGCCAGCAGTTCTTGGTTCGAGCAGTACTTC
>TRBJ2-1|-|-|16|TRBV7-9
CASSLTSGDRYNEQFF
TGTGCCAGCAGCTTAACGTCGGGAGATCGGTACAATGAGCAGTTCTTC
>TRBJ1-5|few|-|17|TRBV15
CATSTLSSVPRNQPQHF
TGTGCCACCAGCACCCTAAGTTCGGTTCCTCGCAATCAGCCCCAGCATTTT
>TRBJ2-2|few|TRBD2|14|TRBV7-7
CALSGGRAGGELFF
TGTGCCCTCTCCGGCGGGAGGGCCGGCGGGGAGCTGTTTTTT
>TRBJ1-4|few|-|16|TRBV4-2
CASSLSPSTTNEKLFF
TGTGCCAGCAGCCTCAGCCCGTCGACAACTAATGAAAAACTGTTTTTT
>TRBJ2-3|-|-|14|TRBV12-3/TRBV12-4
CASSLLARGDTQYF
TGTGCCAGCAGTTTATTAGCGCGGGGAGATACGCAGTATTTT
>TRBJ2-3|-|-|14|TRBV15
CATSRGLVGGTQYF
TGTGCCACCAGCAGAGGACTAGTGGGAGGCACGCAGTATTTT
>TRBJ2-3|few|-|14|TRBV6-1
CASRTGTFTDTQYF
TGTGCCAGCAGAACCGGGACTTTCACAGATACGCAGTATTTT
>TRBJ2-4|-|TRBD2|12|TRBV12-3/TRBV12-4
CASSGRGDIQYF
TGTGCCAGCAGCGGGAGGGGAGACATTCAGTACTTC
>TRBJ2-1|-|-|14|TRBV12-3/TRBV12-4
CASSLQQGGHEQFF
TGTGCCAGCAGTTTACAACAAGGCGGGCATGAGCAGTTCTTC
>TRBJ2-7|-|-|15|TRBV11-2
CASSSQKGKSYEQYF
TGTGCCAGCAGCTCGCAGAAGGGAAAAAGCTACGAGCAGTACTTC
>TRBJ2-3|few|-|15|TRBV28
CASSLTRPSTDTQYF
TGTGCCAGCAGTTTAACGAGGCCTAGCACAGATACGCAGTATTTT
>TRBJ2-5|once|-|14|TRBV9
CASSVAGTQETQYF
TGTGCCAGCAGCGTAGCCGGGACACAAGAGACCCAGTACTTC
>TRBJ2-3|few|TRBD2|14|TRBV25-1
CASRISGGANTQYF
TGTGCCAGCAGGATCAGCGGGGGGGCAAATACGCAGTATTTT
>TRBJ2-1|few|-|15|TRBV12-3/TRBV12-4
CASTAFAGSYNEQFF
TGTGCCAGCACTGCTTTTGCGGGAAGCTACAATGAGCAGTTCTTC
>TRBJ2-2|-|-|11|TRBV20-1
CSASGTGELFF
TGCAGTGCTAGCGGGACCGGGGAGCTGTTTTTT
>TRBJ2-7|-|TRBD1|14|TRBV23-1
CASSHRDRGHEQYF
TGCGCCAGCAGTCACCGGGACAGGGGCCACGAGCAGTACTTC
>TRBJ1-3|-|-|15|TRBV20-1
CSASSRRDSGNTIYF
TGCAGTGCTAGTAGCCGACGGGACTCTGGAAACACCATATATTTT
>TRBJ2-7|-|TRBD2|15|TRBV6-5
CASSLDGRGSYEQYF
TGTGCCAGCAGTTTGGACGGGAGGGGGAGCTACGAGCAGTACTTC
>TRBJ2-7|-|-|14|TRBV7-2
CASSLSGHGNEQYF
TGTGCCAGCAGCTTATCTGGACACGGGAACGAGCAGTACTTC
>TRBJ2-6|many|-|11|TRBV6-2/TRBV6-3
CAISGANVLTF
TGTGCCATCTCTGGGGCCAACGTCCTGACTTTC
>TRBJ2-5|few|-|14|TRBV7-9
CASSPRAGVETQYF
TGTGCCAGCAGCCCCCGTGCTGGGGTAGAGACCCAGTACTTC
>TRBJ1-6|-|-|14|TRBV7-9
CASSLSGLDSPLHF
TGTGCCAGCAGCTTATCAGGGTTGGATTCACCCCTCCACTTT
>TRBJ2-1|few|-|11|TRBV7-9
CASSRDAEQFF
TGTGCCAGCAGCCGTGATGCTGAGCAGTTCTTC
>TRBJ2-1|few|-|14|TRBV3-1
CASAAGGSYNEQFF
TGTGCCAGCGCCGCCGGGGGCTCCTACAATGAGCAGTTCTTC
>TRBJ1-2|few|TRBD1|14|TRBV27
CASRKQGANYGYTF
TGTGCCAGCAGGAAACAGGGGGCGAACTATGGCTACACCTTC